This is a list of T cell receptor beta chains from one sample in a study of Ad26.COV2.S vaccination and SARS-CoV-2 variants. The repertoire was sequenced with immunoSEQ multiplex PCR; TCRdb's copy has only in-frame clones and lacks some. The sample yields 380,000 or so clones, 80% to 90% seen once. Sequenced material: peripheral blood, taken in a trial of Ad26.COV2.S vaccine versus placebo. All receptors derive from a person aged 18 to 65 who received the Ad26.COV2.S COVID-19 vaccine or a placebo. CDR3s include the opening cysteine and the closing phenylalanine or tryptophan. D genes are given only for firm matches. A clone size is listed for some rows: how often the clone was seen (once, few, many), or a class if it is expanded.

clone_size	cdr3_length	v_call	d_call	j_call	cdr3_nt	cdr3_aa
.	15	TRBV5-4	TRBD1	TRBJ2-1	TGTGCCAGCAGCTTGGGGACAGGGACCTACAATGAGCAGTTCTTC	CASSLGTGTYNEQFF
.	17	TRBV5-1	TRBD1	TRBJ1-5	TGCGCCAGCAGCTTGGGGGAGGGACAGTTTGGCAATCAGCCCCAGCATTTT	CASSLGEGQFGNQPQHF
.	12	TRBV7-9	TRBD1	TRBJ1-2	TGTGCCAGCGGGCCCTCCGGGACAGAGAACACCTTC	CASGPSGTENTF
.	16	TRBV5-1	TRBD2	TRBJ2-3	TGCGCCAGCAGCTTTGGACTAGCGGGGTACACAGATACGCAGTATTTT	CASSFGLAGYTDTQYF
.	17	TRBV6-2/TRBV6-3	TRBD1	TRBJ2-2	TGTGCCAGCAGTTTACGCCAGGGGACAGGGGTTGGCGGGGAGCTGTTTTTT	CASSLRQGTGVGGELFF
.	17	TRBV5-5	.	TRBJ1-6	TGTGCCAGCAGCTCCCCCGACTCGAGCTCCTATAATTCACCCCTCCACTTT	CASSSPDSSSYNSPLHF
.	16	TRBV4-1	.	TRBJ1-6	TGCGCCAGCAGCCAAGGTTATACGGGCTGGGAGTTCACCCTCCACTTT	CASSQGYTGWEFTLHF
.	16	TRBV7-9	.	TRBJ1-2	TGTGCCAGCAGCTTAAGTGGGGACTTACGGGGTGATGGCTACACCTTC	CASSLSGDLRGDGYTF
.	15	TRBV6-6	.	TRBJ2-2	TGTGCCAGCAGTTACCCTATAGGAGCGACCGGGGAGCTGTTTTTT	CASSYPIGATGELFF
.	13	TRBV27	.	TRBJ1-6	TGTGCCACCAAGGGACTGGGAAGCAAGGATGTCCACTTT	CATKGLGSKDVHF
few	14	TRBV6-5	.	TRBJ1-3	TGTGCCAGCAGTCGACTAGGACCTGGAAACACCATATATTTT	CASSRLGPGNTIYF
.	16	TRBV6-2/TRBV6-3	TRBD1	TRBJ1-1	TGTGCCAGCAGCGCCCCGACAGGGTGGTGGGAAAGAGAAGCTTTCTTT	CASSAPTGWWEREAFF
.	17	TRBV24-1	.	TRBJ2-2	TGTGCCACCAGGGCGCCGGGGTTGACAGGCTCTAGCGGGGAGCTGTTTTTT	CATRAPGLTGSSGELFF
.	13	TRBV7-8	.	TRBJ1-1	TGTGCCAGCAGCTTAACAGGGAACACTGAAGCTTTCTTT	CASSLTGNTEAFF
once	14	TRBV19	.	TRBJ1-2	TGTGCCAGTAGGGGACGGGACTCCCACTATGGCTACACCTTC	CASRGRDSHYGYTF
.	17	TRBV15	TRBD1	TRBJ1-1	TGTGCCACCAGCACCTATCCTGGGACAGGGGGCGCAGGTGAAGCTTTCTTT	CATSTYPGTGGAGEAFF
.	14	TRBV29-1	TRBD1	TRBJ2-5	TGCAGCGTTAAGAACAGGGGAACGTTTGAGACCCAGTACTTC	CSVKNRGTFETQYF
once	15	TRBV5-1	TRBD2	TRBJ2-1	TGCGCCAGCAGCCTCGGGACTAGCGAGTACAATGAGCAGTTCTTC	CASSLGTSEYNEQFF
.	14	TRBV27	TRBD1	TRBJ1-2	TGTGCCAGCAGTTACCGAAGCCAGGGGGAAGGCTACACCTTC	CASSYRSQGEGYTF
.	14	TRBV4-1	.	TRBJ1-2	TGCGCCAGCAGCCAGCCGAAGGGTAACTATGGCTACACCTTC	CASSQPKGNYGYTF
.	15	TRBV7-9	TRBD1	TRBJ2-7	TGTGCCAGCAGCTCATCCCGGGACAGTTCCTACGAGCAGTACTTC	CASSSSRDSSYEQYF
.	13	TRBV7-2	.	TRBJ1-1	TGTGCCAGCAGTAGAGGAGGGGACACTGAAGCTTTCTTT	CASSRGGDTEAFF
few	14	TRBV7-2	.	TRBJ1-2	TGTGCCAGCAGCTTAGCTTGGGGGAACTATGGCTACACCTTC	CASSLAWGNYGYTF
.	19	TRBV21-1	.	TRBJ2-7	TGTGCCAGCAGCAAACCAGGGGACAGGTCTGATCGGAAAGCGACTGAGCAGTACTTC	CASSKPGDRSDRKATEQYF
.	17	TRBV6-2/TRBV6-3	TRBD2	TRBJ2-5	TGTGCCAGCAGTTACACCCTTGGACTAGCGAGCCAAGAGACCCAGTACTTC	CASSYTLGLASQETQYF
.	18	TRBV28	.	TRBJ2-7	TGTGCCAGCAGTTTCCCCGGGGACCTCCTGCCTGGTCCCTACGAGCAGTACTTC	CASSFPGDLLPGPYEQYF
.	13	TRBV29-1	.	TRBJ2-7	TGCAGCGTTGAAGTGGGCCCGTCCTACGAGCAGTACTTC	CSVEVGPSYEQYF
.	18	TRBV10-3	.	TRBJ2-3	TGTGCCATCAGTGAGTCCATAGTTCCTCCCGTAATCACAGATACGCAGTATTTT	CAISESIVPPVITDTQYF
once	14	TRBV19	.	TRBJ2-5	TGTGCCAGTAGTACTCCGGGACACCGAGAGACCCAGTACTTC	CASSTPGHRETQYF
.	12	TRBV12-3/TRBV12-4	.	TRBJ2-1	TGTGCCAGCAGTCCTCCCCGGTTCGAGCAGTTCTTC	CASSPPRFEQFF
.	17	TRBV28	.	TRBJ2-6	TGTGCCAGCAGTTTAAGGGCAGGGACGTCCGGGGCCAACGTCCTGACTTTC	CASSLRAGTSGANVLTF
.	14	TRBV28	TRBD1	TRBJ2-7	TGTGCCAGCAACCAGGGGGCTTGGACCTACGAGCAGTACTTC	CASNQGAWTYEQYF
.	17	TRBV4-3	.	TRBJ2-6	TGCGCCAGCAGCCAAGATCGATGGACGACTGGGGCCAACGTCCTGACTTTC	CASSQDRWTTGANVLTF
.	12	TRBV7-8	.	TRBJ2-7	TGTGCCAGCAGCCGCCTGGGGGACGAGCAGTACTTC	CASSRLGDEQYF
.	16	TRBV6-4	TRBD1	TRBJ2-2	TGTGCCAGCAGTGACTTAACAGGGGCGAACACCGGGGAGCTGTTTTTT	CASSDLTGANTGELFF
.	14	TRBV19	TRBD1	TRBJ2-7	TGTGCCAGTAGTAGCCGGGACAGCTCCTACGAGCAGTACTTC	CASSSRDSSYEQYF
.	14	TRBV4-1	.	TRBJ1-5	TGCGCCAGCAGCCAAGACAGAAGGGGCCAGCCCCAGCATTTT	CASSQDRRGQPQHF
once	16	TRBV28	.	TRBJ2-3	TGTGCCAGCAGTCCTACCATGGCGGTGGGCACAGATACGCAGTATTTT	CASSPTMAVGTDTQYF
.	15	TRBV14	.	TRBJ2-7	TGTGCCAGCAGTCGCCTCCAGACGGGGGCCCGCGAGCAGTACTTC	CASSRLQTGAREQYF
.	14	TRBV3-1/TRBV3-2	.	TRBJ1-1	TGTGCCAGCAGCTCCCGGGACGGGAACACTGAAGCTTTCTTT	CASSSRDGNTEAFF
.	14	TRBV4-1	.	TRBJ1-5	TGCGCCAGCAGCCAAGAGGTGAGGAATCAGCCCCAGCATTTT	CASSQEVRNQPQHF
few	15	TRBV5-1	TRBD1	TRBJ1-5	TGCGCCAGCAGCTTGGGACCAGGGGGCCGGCAGCCCCAGCATTTT	CASSLGPGGRQPQHF
.	13	TRBV9	.	TRBJ2-5	TGTGCCAGCAGCGTAGTGGGTCAAGAGACCCAGTACTTC	CASSVVGQETQYF
once	15	TRBV5-1	.	TRBJ2-7	TGCGCCAGCAGCCTGGGGGGGCCCGACCCTTACGAGCAGTACTTC	CASSLGGPDPYEQYF
.	15	TRBV7-2	TRBD1	TRBJ2-1	TGTGCCAGCAGCTTAGGACAGGGTGTGGGCAATGAGCAGTTCTTC	CASSLGQGVGNEQFF
.	14	TRBV5-1	.	TRBJ1-1	TGCGCCAGCAGCTTGGGGACAGCGAACACTGAAGCTTTCTTT	CASSLGTANTEAFF
.	14	TRBV6-5	TRBD2	TRBJ2-3	TGTGCCAGCAGAAGCGGGGGCCTCACAGATACGCAGTATTTT	CASRSGGLTDTQYF
once	14	TRBV5-4	TRBD2	TRBJ2-1	TGTGCCAGCAGCTTGGATGCGGGGGGGTATGAGCAGTTCTTC	CASSLDAGGYEQFF
.	16	TRBV7-9	TRBD1	TRBJ1-2	TGTGCCAGCAGCTTACGGACAGGGGGCACAGACTATGGCTACACCTTC	CASSLRTGGTDYGYTF
few	15	TRBV6-2/TRBV6-3	.	TRBJ1-4	TGTGCCAGCAGTTACGGATTTTCAACTAATGAAAAACTGTTTTTT	CASSYGFSTNEKLFF
.	12	TRBV29-1	.	TRBJ1-2	TGCAGCGTGAACAGGGATCAGGGTGGCTACACCTTC	CSVNRDQGGYTF